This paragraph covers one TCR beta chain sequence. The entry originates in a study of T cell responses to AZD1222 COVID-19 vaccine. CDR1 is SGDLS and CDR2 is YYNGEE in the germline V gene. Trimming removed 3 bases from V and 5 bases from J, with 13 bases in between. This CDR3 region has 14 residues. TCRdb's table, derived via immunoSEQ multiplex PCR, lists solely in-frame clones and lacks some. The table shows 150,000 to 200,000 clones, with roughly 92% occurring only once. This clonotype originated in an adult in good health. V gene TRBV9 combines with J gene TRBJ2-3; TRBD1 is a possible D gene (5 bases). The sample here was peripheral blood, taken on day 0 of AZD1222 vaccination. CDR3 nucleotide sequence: TGTGCCAGCAGCGACCGTGGAAGGGGAGATACGCAGTATTTT. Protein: CASSDRGRGDTQYF.